This section outlines one T cell receptor beta chain sequence together with its context. These data come from a study of cytotoxic CD8 clonotypes in ibrutinib-treated CLL. V lost 3 bases and J lost 1, with 11 bases in between. CDR3 length: 15 residues. Germline-derived CDR1 and CDR2 are LNHDA and SQIVND (reference sequence). Investigators sought sequencing depths of between 1 in 200,000 and 1 in 1 million T cells. The method was immunoSEQ multiplex PCR; TCRdb's version includes in-frame clones alone and lacks a portion of them. The data contain about 45,000 clones, about 65% of them seen just once; the ten biggest clones take up approximately 21%.

The chain employs TRBV19 and TRBJ2-3, with D perhaps TRBD2 (6 bases). The source was PBMCs, collected after 24 months of ibrutinib treatment. This sequence was found in a human donor with chronic lymphocytic leukemia. The CDR3 reads CASSIYGSGTDTQYF. In nucleotides, the CDR3 is TGTGCCAGTAGTATCTACGGGAGTGGCACAGATACGCAGTATTTT.